The 30 T cell receptor beta chains listed next were all sequenced from one sample in a study of patients and donors after allogeneic stem cell transplantation. In TCRdb, the RT-PCR reads were re-called with MiXCR into one record per CDR3 protein. Among approximately 200,000 distinct CDR3 sequences listed, over 12% were seen once. Sequenced material: blood, either unsorted or a sorted T cell fraction (not recorded which). Receptors originate from a human donor who was either an allogeneic HSCT recipient or a stem cell or donor lymphocyte infusion donor (not recorded which). It is not recorded whose cells these are; they may come from a transplant donor.

The V call is TRBV1, the J call TRBJ1-2; TRBD1, the D gene given by the table, was not confirmed from the DNA. TRBV1 is shown as a pseudogene. This CDR3 contains 15 residues. CDR3: CTSSQEGGLDYGYTF. The CDR3 region has the DNA TGCACCAGCAGCCAAGAGGGGGGGCTTGACTATGGCTACACCTTC.

This chain connects TRBV3-1 to TRBJ2-1; TRBD2 matches at 7 bases. V lost 6 bases to trimming and J lost 8 bases; unmatched junction nucleotides: 4. The CDR3 consists of 12 residues. Germline-derived CDR1 and CDR2 are LGHDT and YNNKEL (reference sequence). The CDR3 nucleotides read TGTGCCAGCAGTGACACTAGCGATGAGCAGTTCTTC. It specifies CASSDTSDEQFF.

This clonotype was counted between two and nine times. The chain links TRBV20-1 to TRBJ2-1; D not certain. CDR1 DFQATT and CDR2 SNEGSKA come from the germline V gene (reference sequence). The CDR3 sequence is 14 residues long. The germline V and J ends were trimmed by 1 base and 0 bases, with 7 bases remaining between them. The CDR3 region is CSARVQSSYNEQFF. The CDR3 region has the DNA TGCAGTGCTAGAGTTCAGAGCTCCTACAATGAGCAGTTCTTC.

V and J are TRBV7-8 and TRBJ2-7; 7 bases are shared with TRBD2. This CDR3 is built from 15 residues. The germline gives CDR1 SGHVS, CDR2 FQNEAQ. Germline trimming cut 1 base from V and 1 base from J; bases unmatched to any gene: 4. The CDR3 loop reads CASSLERGYSYEQYF. The CDR3 nucleotides read TGTGCCAGCAGCTTAGAGCGGGGTTATTCCTACGAGCAGTACTTC. Looking up the rest from reference TRBV7-8 and TRBJ2-7 gives the full variable domain: GAGVSQSPRYKVAKRGQDVALRCDPISGHVSLFWYQQALGQGPEFLTYFQNEAQLDKSGLPSDRFFAERPEGSVSTLKIQRTQQEDSAVYLCASSLERGYSYEQYFGPGTRLTVT.

This clonotype showed up many times. The V gene is TRBV5-6, the J gene TRBJ1-5; D remains unclear. Looked up from germline, CDR1 is SGHDT and CDR2 is YYEEEE. The CDR3 contains 14 residues. Trimming cost V 4 bases and J 4 bases, with 12 bases left between them. For the CDR3, the DNA is TGTGCCAGCAGCCTGATTCAAGAAAATCAGCCCCAGCATTTT. Translating gives CASSLIQENQPQHF.

This clonotype was observed at least ten times. The chain is built from TRBV7-8 and TRBJ1-2; D possibly corresponds to TRBD1 (5 bases). From germline, CDR1 is SGHVS and CDR2 FQNEAQ. The CDR3 totals 13 residues. Trimming shortened V by 5 bases and J by 6 bases, and 13 bases separated the two germline ends. The CDR3 nucleotides read TGTGCCAGCAGCCCGGTTAGGGGACATGGCTACACCTTC. Translated, it gives CASSPVRGHGYTF.

This clonotype came up many times. This chain links TRBV18 with TRBJ2-2; 7 nucleotides align to TRBD1. The germline V gene encodes CDR1 KGHSH and CDR2 LQKENI. This CDR3 has 15 amino acids. The junction had 7 bases not matched to a gene; V was cut back by 8 bases and J by 1 base. CDR3 bases: TGTGCCAGCCCATTTTGGGACAGGAACACCGGGGAGCTGTTTTTT. This gives the protein CASPFWDRNTGELFF.

This clonotype was seen ten or more times. This chain joins TRBV6-5 and TRBJ2-5; no definite D call. Per germline, CDR1 MNHEY and CDR2 SVGAGI. V shed 0 bases and J shed 5 bases, with 7 bases lying between them. The CDR3 is 13 amino acids. The CDR3: CASSYSAMETQYF. The CDR3 nucleotides read TGTGCCAGCAGTTACTCTGCCATGGAGACCCAGTACTTC.

The chain joins TRBV6-5 to TRBJ2-2; the D is unclear. The germline V gene has CDR1 MNHEY and CDR2 SVGAGI. The length of the CDR3 is 14 residues. Trimming took 4 bases from V and 6 from J, leaving 12 bases between them. CDR3 DNA: TGTGCCAGCAGTTCCCTCCTTTTTGCCGGGGAGCTGTTTTTT. This sequence encodes CASSSLLFAGELFF.

This rearrangement joins TRBV29-1 to TRBJ2-7; tentative D call: TRBD2 (6 bases). The CDR3 spans 11 residues. Germline V gene sequence: CDR1 SQVTM, CDR2 ANQGSEA. Trimming removed 1 base at V and 6 bases at J, with 7 bases between. DNA of the CDR3: TGCAGCGTTGAAGGCGGGGCCGAGCAGTACTTC. Residues: CSVEGGAEQYF.

This clonotype was picked up a small number of times. This chain links TRBV3-1 with TRBJ2-1, with 10 nucleotides matching TRBD2. Germline assignment: CDR1 LGHDT and CDR2 YNNKEL (reference sequence). This CDR3 region has 15 residues. Trimming cost V 6 bases and J 7 bases; bases outside gene matches: 9. The CDR3 spells CASSQSGRASNEQFF. Here the CDR3 DNA reads TGTGCCAGCAGTCAAAGCGGGAGGGCCTCGAATGAGCAGTTCTTC.

This clonotype was counted only a few times. This sequence joins TRBV12-3 or TRBV12-4 and TRBJ1-1, with D unclear. Trimming stripped 3 bases from V and 5 bases from J, with 13 bases between. This CDR3 contains 14 residues. CDR3 in amino acids: CASSLGTLGTEAFF. CDR3 in DNA: TGTGCCAGCAGTTTGGGCACCCTAGGTACTGAAGCTTTCTTT.

The CDR3 loop is CSARDGGGHQETQYF. The CDR3 nucleotides read TGCAGTGCTAGAGATGGGGGGGGGCACCAAGAGACCCAGTACTTC. This chain links TRBV20-1 with TRBJ2-5, with D possibly matching TRBD2 (7 bases). Trimming removed 0 bases at V and 0 bases at J, with 11 bases between. CDR1 and CDR2 from the germline V gene are DFQATT and SNEGSKA (reference sequence). The CDR3 totals 15 residues.

In its sample, this clonotype was seen many times. The chain couples TRBV5-1 to TRBJ2-7; D remains ambiguous. The CDR3 runs 14 residues. Trimming cost V 2 bases and J 6 bases, with 15 bases left between them. The V gene's germline CDR1 is SGHRS and CDR2 YFSETQ. CDR3 protein: CASSLETPQSEQYF. DNA for the CDR3: TGCGCCAGCAGCTTAGAGACCCCACAGTCCGAGCAGTACTTC.

This clonotype was seen repeatedly, ten times or more. This chain uses TRBV7-9 with TRBJ2-1; D is perhaps TRBD2 (6 bases). With 1 base removed from V and 6 bases from J, the gap between germline ends came to 13 bases. The CDR3 is 15 amino acids. Germline assignment: CDR1 SEHNR and CDR2 FQNEAQ (reference sequence). The CDR3 region has the DNA TGTGCCAGCAGCTTAGACGGGAGTCGGATCAATGAGCAGTTCTTC. It yields the protein CASSLDGSRINEQFF.

This clonotype was counted a few times. The chain recombines TRBV6-1 with TRBJ1-2; 9 bases fit TRBD1. CDR1 and CDR2 (germline): MNHNS, SASEGT. The CDR3 runs to 14 residues. V shed 5 bases, J shed 8 bases, and the junction held 9 bases outside the gene matches. The CDR3 DNA sequence: TGTGCCAGCAGTCAGCACACAGGGGGCAGGGGCTACACCTTC. Its translation is CASSQHTGGRGYTF.

This chain connects TRBV2 to TRBJ2-7, with TRBD2 identical over 7 bases. The CDR3 has 15 residues. CDR1 and CDR2 (germline): SNHLY, FYNNEI. Trimming took 4 bases from V and 3 from J; bases not matched to a gene: 9. This CDR3 is CASSASSGVVYEQYF. CDR3 DNA sequence: TGTGCCAGCAGTGCCTCCAGCGGGGTGGTCTACGAGCAGTACTTC. The full variable domain, with the rest looked up from reference TRBV2 and TRBJ2-7, is EPEVTQTPSHQVTQMGQEVILRCVPISNHLYFYWYRQILGQKVEFLVSFYNNEISEKSEIFDDQFSVERPDGSNFTLKIRSTKLEDSAMYFCASSASSGVVYEQYFGPGTRLTVT.

This clonotype was seen ten or more times. The chain combines TRBV12-3 or TRBV12-4 with TRBJ2-1; 11 bases are shared with TRBD2. CDR3 length: 16 amino acids. V lost 7 bases to trimming and J lost 9 bases; unmatched junction nucleotides: 14. The CDR3 bases are TGTGCCAGCACCCCCACCACTAGCGGGAGAAGGGCTGAGCAGTTCTTC. Translating gives CASTPTTSGRRAEQFF.

The CDR3 loop is CASTQLVSPGNEQFF. CDR3 coding DNA: TGTGCCAGCACCCAGCTAGTCTCCCCTGGGAATGAGCAGTTCTTC. The chain recombines TRBV27 with TRBJ2-1; D gene unclear. Germline V gene lookup returns CDR1 MNHEY and CDR2 SMNVEV (reference sequence). Trimming shortened V by 7 bases and J by 7 bases, and 20 bases separated the two germline ends. The CDR3 spans 15 residues.

The V call is TRBV20-1, the J call TRBJ2-7, with TRBD2 matching 10 bases. Losses at the gene ends were 1 base for V and 2 bases for J; bases not matched to a gene: 5. Germline loops: CDR1 DFQATT, CDR2 SNEGSKA (reference sequence). This CDR3 region has 15 residues. Here the CDR3 DNA reads TGCAGTGCTAGAGGGACTAGCGGCGGGGCCTACGAGCAGTACTTC. It translates to CSARGTSGGAYEQYF.

This clonotype has just a few counts. V gene TRBV6-1 combines with J gene TRBJ2-7, with 10 bases fitting TRBD1. CDR1 MNHNS and CDR2 SASEGT come from the germline V gene. The CDR3 has 15 amino acids. With 6 bases clipped from V and 4 bases from J, the junction kept 9 bases outside the gene matches. In DNA form, the CDR3 reads TGTGCCAGCAGCTCCCGACAGGGGGCCAGGTACGAGCAGTACTTC. Translating gives CASSSRQGARYEQYF.

This clonotype has ten or more counts. The chain recombines TRBV6-6 with TRBJ2-1; D gene ambiguous. V was cut by 2 bases and J by 4 bases, with 6 bases left in between. CDR3 size: 13 residues. The V gene's germline CDR1 is MNHNY and CDR2 SVGAGI (reference sequence). The CDR3 DNA reads as TGTGCCAGCAGTTACGACCTTTACAATGAGCAGTTCTTC. Encoded protein: CASSYDLYNEQFF.

V is TRBV3-1 and J is TRBJ1-5; 7 nucleotides match TRBD1. This CDR3 is 15 amino acids long. Germline CDR1 LGHDT, CDR2 YNNKEL (reference sequence). V shed 7 bases, J shed 4 bases, and the junction held 10 bases outside the gene matches. The CDR3 spells CASNRYRGKNQPQHF. The CDR3 region has the DNA TGTGCCAGCAACCGATACAGGGGAAAAAATCAGCCCCAGCATTTT.

This clonotype was seen at least ten times. The chain is built from TRBV7-2 and TRBJ2-3, with 7 positions matching TRBD1. In germline, CDR1 is SGHTA, CDR2 FQGNSA. With V trimmed by 1 base and J by 2 bases, 3 bases remained unmatched. This CDR3 contains 15 residues. This CDR3 is CASSLEGQPTDTQYF. As DNA, the CDR3 is TGTGCCAGCAGCTTAGAGGGACAGCCCACAGATACGCAGTATTTT.

This clonotype was counted ten times or more. The chain uses TRBV20-1 and TRBJ2-5; 11 nucleotides line up with TRBD2. V lost 3 bases to trimming and J lost 2 bases; unmatched junction nucleotides: 8. Germline values: CDR1 DFQATT, CDR2 SNEGSKA (reference sequence). The CDR3 consists of 16 residues. The CDR3 is CSARRTSGYKQETQYF. The CDR3 nucleotides read TGCAGTGCTAGGAGGACTAGCGGGTACAAGCAAGAGACCCAGTACTTC.

This clonotype was recorded a few times. The genes are TRBV6-1 and TRBJ1-2; 10 bases match TRBD1. Germline CDR1 is MNHNS and CDR2 is SASEGT. The CDR3 sequence is 13 residues long. V lost 7 bases, J lost 7 bases, and 6 bases stayed unmatched. The CDR3 nucleotides read TGTGCCAGCACCCAAGGACAGGGGGTTGGCTACACCTTC. It translates to CASTQGQGVGYTF.

This clonotype was seen a handful of times. This chain uses TRBV19 with TRBJ2-3; 7 nucleotides match TRBD2. V gave up 7 bases and J gave up 4 bases; unmatched junction bases: 14. The CDR3 sequence is 16 residues long. CDR1 is LNHDA, CDR2 SQIVND, per germline (reference sequence). The CDR3 protein is CASTSHGGGIPDTQYF. Written as DNA, the CDR3 is TGTGCCAGTACCTCTCATGGGGGGGGGATCCCAGATACGCAGTATTTT.

Notes on this clonotype: One end of the junction does not line up with germline, which may come from a read error. CDR3 coding DNA: TGTGCCAGCAGTCGGACAGTCTACGAGGAGTACTTC. Its translation: CASSRTVYEEYF. This sequence joins TRBV6-1 and TRBJ2-7; possibly TRBD1 for D (6 bases). CDR3 length: 12 residues. Germline V gene data show CDR1 as MNHNS and CDR2 as SASEGT.

The CDR3 nucleotides read TGTGCCAGCTCCCCGCCGACAGGGCCCTCTGGGGCCAACGTCCTGACTTTC. It specifies CASSPPTGPSGANVLTF. V usage is TRBV18 and J usage is TRBJ2-6; 7 nucleotides agree with TRBD1. The CDR3 sequence is 17 residues long. Trimming at V came to 6 bases and at J to 0 bases, leaving 8 bases not matched to a gene. Germline V gene lookup returns CDR1 KGHSH and CDR2 LQKENI.

This chain links TRBV4-3 with TRBJ2-7, with TRBD2 matching over 11 bases. The CDR3 spans 15 residues. Germline assignment: CDR1 LGHNA and CDR2 YSLEER. J gave up 3 bases and V 4 bases, and 5 bases lay outside the gene matches. This CDR3 reads CASSLATSGGYEQYF. The CDR3 DNA is TGCGCCAGCAGCCTAGCAACTAGCGGGGGCTACGAGCAGTACTTC.